This T cell receptor beta chain was documented in a study of shared clonotypes between healthy human individuals. The authors distributed each subset's genomic DNA evenly over several immunoSEQ plates. The protocol was immunoSEQ multiplex PCR, while the TCRdb copy is restricted to in-frame clones and leaves out a portion. The table shows some 100,000 clones, with around 68% occurring only once. Germline CDR1 LNHNV, CDR2 YYDKDF (reference sequence). The trim removed 1 base at V and 8 bases at J, leaving 8 bases unmatched. The CDR3 covers 17 residues. Note on this clone: Its specificity is unknown.

Broader study findings: Shared clonotypes: 4.5% to 6% naive CD4, 3.5% to 4% naive CD8, around 2.2% memory CD4, roughly 0.4% memory CD8.

Specimen: memory CD8+ T cells sorted from blood. Subset meaning: CD45RO+ cells pooled with CCR7-negative TemRA cells. The chain employs TRBV15 and TRBJ2-1; 13 bases agree with TRBD2. The source is a woman in her 30s in good health. CDR3 protein: CATSRVLAGGPSDEQFF. CDR3 nucleotides: TGTGCCACCAGCAGAGTACTAGCGGGAGGGCCGAGCGATGAGCAGTTCTTC.